Each of the 20 T cell receptor beta chains below was sequenced from the same sample in a study of T cell repertoires in cytomegalovirus infection. No antigen has been assigned to these receptors. TCRdb redid the calling of the reads with MiXCR, one entry per CDR3 protein. Here the sample spans around 800,000 distinct CDR3 sequences, 32% being singletons. This sample comprised cultured CD8+ T cells from PBMCs, obtained from culture after CMV antigen stimulation. The origin of the receptors is a human donor in good health (CMV status not recorded). Some clones in this sample may be carry-over from other donors' samples.

This clonotype occurred a few times. J is TRBJ1-2 and V is TRBV27; D ambiguous. The length of the CDR3 is 14 residues. In germline, CDR1 is MNHEY, CDR2 SMNVEV (reference sequence). Trimming shortened V by 5 bases and J by 4 bases, and 14 bases separated the two germline ends. The CDR3: CASSPLDGSYGYTF. The DNA for the CDR3 is TGTGCCAGCAGTCCACTGGACGGTTCCTATGGCTACACCTTC.

This chain links TRBV5-5 with TRBJ2-1, with 8 nucleotides matching TRBD2. Germline trimming cut 2 bases from V and 7 bases from J; bases unmatched to any gene: 14. Germline values: CDR1 SGHKS, CDR2 YYEKEE (reference sequence). The CDR3 extends over 17 amino acids. The CDR3 loop reads CASSFNRGLAGKNEQFF. DNA of the CDR3: TGTGCCAGCAGCTTTAACAGAGGATTAGCGGGGAAGAATGAGCAGTTCTTC.

The chain couples TRBV7-9 to TRBJ2-6; D could derive from TRBD1 or TRBD2 (5 bases each). The length of the CDR3 is 19 residues. CDR1 is SEHNR and CDR2 is FQNEAQ in the germline V gene (reference sequence). Trimming pared 2 bases from V and 2 bases from J, leaving 19 bases between. The CDR3 nucleotides are TGTGCCAGCAGCTTAACCAGGGACCGTTACTTCCCTGGGGCCAACGTCCTGACTTTC. It is translated as CASSLTRDRYFPGANVLTF.

The V call is TRBV9, the J call TRBJ2-5, with 9 positions matching TRBD1. From germline, CDR1 is SGDLS and CDR2 YYNGEE. This CDR3 is 16 amino acids long. V lost 4 bases, J lost 4 bases, and 11 bases stayed unmatched. For the CDR3, the DNA is TGTGCCAGCAGCACTAGCAGGACAGGGGTCGGAGAGACCCAGTACTTC. It specifies CASSTSRTGVGETQYF.

With regard to this clonotype: A read error may be the cause here, since a much bigger clone is one base away. The chain has TRBV7-6 and TRBJ1-1; D is perhaps TRBD1 (5 bases). CDR1 is SGHVS, CDR2 FNYEAQ, per germline. The CDR3 loop spans 14 amino acids. The CDR3, as DNA: TGTGACAGCAGCTTAGATTTCGGGCAGGGTGAAGCTTTCTTT. Its protein is CDSSLDFGQGEAFF.

This clonotype has just a few counts. The chain employs TRBV12-3 or TRBV12-4 and TRBJ1-4; 8 bases fit TRBD1. V shed 1 base, J shed 8 bases, and the junction held 6 bases outside the gene matches. The length of the CDR3 is 15 residues. The CDR3 reads CASSLVGTGKEKLFF. The CDR3 DNA reads TGTGCCAGCAGTTTAGTTGGGACAGGAAAAGAAAAACTGTTTTTT.

This clonotype was recorded at least ten times. The chain carries TRBV7-9 and TRBJ2-7; 8 nucleotides agree with TRBD1. Germline V gene sequence: CDR1 SEHNR, CDR2 FQNEAQ (reference sequence). Losses at the gene ends were 3 bases for V and 5 bases for J; bases not matched to a gene: 3. The CDR3 runs to 13 residues. The CDR3 here is CASSFDRGDEQYF. The CDR3 DNA reads TGTGCCAGCAGCTTTGACAGGGGAGACGAGCAGTACTTC. Complete variable domain (other parts from reference TRBV7-9 and TRBJ2-7): DTGVSQNPRHKITKRGQNVTFRCDPISEHNRLYWYRQTLGQGPEFLTYFQNEAQLEKSRLLSDRFSAERPKGSFSTLEIQRTEQGDSAMYLCASSFDRGDEQYFGPGTRLTVT.

This clonotype has just a few counts. The chain employs TRBV4-2 and TRBJ2-7, with D perhaps matching TRBD1 (5 bases). The CDR3 is 13 amino acids. Germline V gives CDR1 LGHNA, CDR2 YNFKEQ. V was clipped by 0 bases and J by 2 bases, with 5 bases between them. The CDR3 nucleotides read TGTGCCAGCAGCCAAGAGACAGCCTACGAGCAGTACTTC. Its protein product is CASSQETAYEQYF.

This rearrangement joins TRBV7-3 to TRBJ1-2; D gene uncertain. Germline V CDR1 and CDR2: SGHTA, FQGTGA. This CDR3 contains 14 residues. With 5 bases removed from V and 8 bases from J, the gap between germline ends came to 18 bases. The DNA of the CDR3 is TGTGCCAGCAGCCCCCCGATGTGGACGCAGGGCTACACCTTC. It translates to CASSPPMWTQGYTF.

In this sample, this clonotype turned up a few times. The chain joins TRBV12-3 or TRBV12-4 to TRBJ2-4; unclear D gene. CDR3 length: 13 residues. V was cut by 3 bases and J by 8 bases, with 11 bases left in between. CDR3 in amino acids: CASSFGHWDIQYF. The CDR3 DNA follows: TGTGCCAGCAGTTTCGGGCACTGGGACATTCAGTACTTC.

Comment on this clonotype: Being one base from a much bigger clone, this may be a read error. V usage is TRBV7-2 and J usage is TRBJ2-1; 11 bases line up with TRBD2. The V gene end was trimmed by 8 bases and the J gene end by 2 bases; junction bases not matched to a gene: 8. There are 16 residues in the CDR3. The V gene's germline CDR1 is SGHTA and CDR2 FQGNSA. The CDR3 reads CASGSSSGGTYNEQFF. CDR3 sequence (DNA): TGTGCCAGCGGCTCATCTAGCGGGGGGACCTACAATGAGCAGTTCTTC. The full variable domain, its missing parts supplied by reference TRBV7-2 and TRBJ2-1, is GAGVSQSPSNKVTEKGKDVELRCDPISGHTALYWYRQSLGQGLEFLIYFQGNSAPDKSGLPSDRFSAERTGGSVSTLTIQRTQQEDSAVYLCASGSSSGGTYNEQFFGPGTRLTVL.

Only a few counts were recorded for this clonotype. This chain connects TRBV27 to TRBJ1-6; tentatively, D is TRBD1 (6 bases). Between the trimmed V and J ends, which lost 6 bases and 8 bases, there was a span of 20 bases. The CDR3 spans 16 residues. CDR1 MNHEY and CDR2 SMNVEV come from the germline V gene (reference sequence). CDR3 in amino acids: CASRGYLQGFDSPLHF. The CDR3 DNA follows: TGTGCCAGCAGGGGGTATTTACAGGGTTTTGATTCACCCCTCCACTTT.

The chain employs TRBV9 and TRBJ2-1; the match to TRBD2 covers 15 bases. In germline, CDR1 is SGDLS, CDR2 YYNGEE. After removal of 0 bases from V and 6 bases from J, the junction contained 4 bases not matched to a gene. The CDR3 contains 17 residues. The CDR3 coding sequence is TGTGCCAGCAGCGTAGGGACTAGCGGGGGGGCCTCCAATGAGCAGTTCTTC. It codes for CASSVGTSGGASNEQFF.

This chain uses TRBV6-1 with TRBJ2-7; 9 bases are a match to TRBD1. The V segment lost 6 bases and the J segment 4 bases; nucleotides outside the gene matches: 4. Germline lookup yields CDR1 MNHNS and CDR2 SASEGT. The CDR3 loop spans 13 amino acids. CDR3 nucleotide sequence: TGTGCCAGCAGGGACAGGGGCCAATACGAGCAGTACGTC. This encodes CASRDRGQYEQYV.

The CDR3 sequence: CSARDDRTGYEQYF. The CDR3 nucleotides read TGCAGTGCTAGAGATGACAGGACGGGCTACGAGCAGTACTTC. The J gene is TRBJ2-7, the V gene TRBV20-1, with D tentatively TRBD1 (6 bases). The V end lost 0 bases, the J end lost 3 bases, and 12 bases lay between the germline ends. The germline V gene encodes CDR1 DFQATT and CDR2 SNEGSKA (reference sequence). The CDR3 spans 14 residues.

The chain is built from TRBV19 and TRBJ1-5, with D uncertain. V was pared by 5 bases and J by 5 bases, with 10 bases between. This CDR3 is built from 13 residues. CDR1 is LNHDA and CDR2 is SQIVND in the germline V gene (reference sequence). CDR3 region: CASSWGLHQPQHF. The CDR3 coding sequence is TGTGCCAGTAGTTGGGGTTTGCATCAGCCCCAGCATTTT.

This chain links TRBV6-2 or TRBV6-3 with TRBJ2-5, with D unclear. Trimming cost V 7 bases and J 4 bases, with 10 bases left between them. CDR3 length: 12 amino acids. Germline CDR1 is MNHEY and CDR2 is SVGEGT. The CDR3 DNA sequence: TGTGCCAGCACCGCAGCACGAGAGACCCAGTACTTC. Translated, it gives CASTAARETQYF.

This clonotype occurred a few times. The chain couples TRBV7-9 to TRBJ2-3; TRBD2 matches 8 bases. The trim removed 6 bases at V and 5 bases at J, leaving 16 bases unmatched. The CDR3 is made up of 17 amino acids. CDR1 is SEHNR and CDR2 is FQNEAQ in the germline V gene (reference sequence). The CDR3 sequence is CASRFYPPAGVEDTQYF. The CDR3 DNA follows: TGTGCCAGCAGATTCTACCCACCAGCGGGGGTGGAAGATACGCAGTATTTT.

This clonotype has just a few counts. The chain employs TRBV7-9 and TRBJ2-1, with D possibly being TRBD2 (6 bases). Germline V gene data show CDR1 as SEHNR and CDR2 as FQNEAQ (reference sequence). This CDR3 has 16 amino acids. With 1 base removed from V and 0 bases from J, the gap between germline ends came to 10 bases. DNA for the CDR3: TGTGCCAGCAGCTTAGGGGACTCAAGCTCCTACAATGAGCAGTTCTTC. Translation gives CASSLGDSSSYNEQFF.

V usage is TRBV12-3 or TRBV12-4 and J usage is TRBJ2-2, with D possibly TRBD1 on 6 matching bases. The CDR3 is 14 amino acids. V was clipped by 7 bases and J by 6 bases, with 15 bases between them. The CDR3 nucleotides are TGTGCCAGCACCGAGGACAGAGGGTCCGGGGAGCTGTTTTTT. Encoded protein: CASTEDRGSGELFF.